This record looks at one TCR beta chain sequence and its context. This entry belongs to a study of blood T cell repertoires in COVID-19. As for the study in general: The origin of the acute and convalescent COVID-19 samples was the United States, Italy and Spain. PBMCs, B-cell-depleted T cells, or T cells provided the cDNA or gDNA that made up the material.

The ends lost 3 bases at V and 1 base at J; junction bases unmatched: 6. CDR1 is LNHDA and CDR2 is SQIVND in the germline V gene (reference sequence). The CDR3 loop spans 16 amino acids. Clones were read by immunoSEQ multiplex PCR, and TCRdb kept only the in-frame ones, dropping some. This table has around 160,000 clones, roughly 74% appearing once. Sequenced sample: peripheral blood. The chain employs TRBV19 and TRBJ2-4; TRBD2 aligns across 7 bases. This receptor was identified in a woman older than 75 with acute or convalescent COVID-19. CDR3 nucleotides: TGTGCCAGTAGTATTGGGGGAGGGCCCGCCAAAAACATTCAGTACTTC. Translation gives CASSIGGGPAKNIQYF.